These 29 T cell receptor beta chains share one sample of origin, sequenced in a study of blood T cell repertoires in COVID-19. The assay was immunoSEQ multiplex PCR, and TCRdb's table has in-frame clones only and misses some. The data hold 100,000 to 130,000 clones, with more than 70% observed a single time. Sequencing was done on a sample of peripheral blood. The receptors were gathered from a human donor in a cohort sampled during active COVID-19.

This chain links TRBV2 with TRBJ2-7; 8 nucleotides match TRBD1. The CDR3 extends over 15 amino acids. Trimming at V came to 4 bases and at J to 0 bases, leaving 5 bases not matched to a gene. Per germline, CDR1 SNHLY and CDR2 FYNNEI. This chain's CDR3 is CASSGDRLISYEQYF. CDR3 sequence (DNA): TGTGCCAGCAGTGGGGACAGGCTGATCTCCTACGAGCAGTACTTC.

The rearrangement joins TRBV7-2 to TRBJ2-3; D possibly corresponds to TRBD1 (5 bases). Trimming removed 7 bases at V and 5 bases at J, with 10 bases between. CDR1 is SGHTA and CDR2 is FQGNSA in the germline V gene. This CDR3 is built from 12 residues. CDR3 amino acids: CASNTQGDTQYF. The DNA for the CDR3 is TGTGCCAGCAACACCCAGGGAGATACGCAGTATTTT.

The chain joins TRBV11-2 to TRBJ2-3; 10 nucleotides line up with TRBD2. Trimming removed 4 bases from V and 6 bases from J; junction bases left unmatched: 4. The CDR3 totals 14 residues. Germline V lookup: CDR1 SGHAT, CDR2 FQNNGV. CDR3 coding DNA: TGTGCCAGCAGCTCGCTAGCGGGAGTCGATACGCAGTATTTT. Its translation: CASSSLAGVDTQYF.

CDR3 protein: CASRGQMADTQYF. DNA for the CDR3: TGTGCCAGTCGCGGACAAATGGCAGATACGCAGTATTTT. The V gene is TRBV19, the J gene TRBJ2-3, with D tentatively TRBD1 (5 bases). The CDR3 runs 13 residues. Germline V CDR1 and CDR2: LNHDA, SQIVND (reference sequence). V lost 8 bases and J lost 4, with 13 bases in between. Drawing the rest from reference TRBV19 and TRBJ2-3, the complete variable domain is DGGITQSPKYLFRKEGQNVTLSCEQNLNHDAMYWYRQDPGQGLRLIYYSQIVNDFQKGDIAEGYSVSREKKESFPLTVTSAQKNPTAFYLCASRGQMADTQYFGPGTRLTVL.

In its sample, this clone was seen a few times. The gene calls are TRBV24-1 and TRBJ2-1; TRBD2 matches at 8 bases. Germline-derived CDR1 and CDR2 are KGHDR and SFDVKD. V shed 4 bases and J 8 bases; nucleotides not matched to a gene: 12. The CDR3 totals 16 residues. For the CDR3, the DNA is TGTGCCACCAGTGACGCTGGGACTAGTCGGGTATATGAGCAGTTCTTC. It is translated as CATSDAGTSRVYEQFF.

The chain is built from TRBV6-2 or TRBV6-3 and TRBJ2-7; 9 nucleotides line up with TRBD1. V was clipped by 5 bases and J by 3 bases; unmatched bases: 14. From germline, CDR1 is MNHEY and CDR2 SVGEGT. This CDR3 has 17 amino acids. The CDR3 DNA follows: TGTGCCAGCAGTCTACCGGACAGGGGCGGTAACCTCTACGAGCAGTACTTC. This codes for CASSLPDRGGNLYEQYF.

The table lists this clone with a few counts. This chain uses TRBV25-1 with TRBJ1-2, with 8 nucleotides matching TRBD1. CDR1 is MGHDK and CDR2 is SYGVNS in the germline V gene. This CDR3 is built from 14 residues. The V and J ends lost 7 bases and 3 bases, in that order; junction bases with no gene match: 7. The DNA of the CDR3 is TGTGCCAGCACCGCAGGGGGCGTTTACTATGGCTACACCTTC. Translated: CASTAGGVYYGYTF.

V gene TRBV24-1 combines with J gene TRBJ2-5, with 12 bases aligning to TRBD1. This CDR3 comprises 16 residues. With 4 bases clipped from V and 4 bases from J, the junction kept 6 bases outside the gene matches. Germline V lookup: CDR1 KGHDR, CDR2 SFDVKD. The CDR3: CATSDRGQGAGETQYF. In DNA form, the CDR3 reads TGTGCCACCAGTGACCGGGGACAGGGGGCGGGAGAGACCCAGTACTTC.

The chain employs TRBV5-1 and TRBJ2-3, with 14 positions matching TRBD2. The CDR3 extends over 19 amino acids. Germline CDR1 reads SGHRS; CDR2 reads YFSETQ. The V segment lost 4 bases and the J segment 2 bases; nucleotides outside the gene matches: 12. DNA of the CDR3: TGCGCCAGCAGCCCTGGTTTCGGGACTAGCGGGAGTATCACAGATACGCAGTATTTT. This encodes CASSPGFGTSGSITDTQYF.

The chain has TRBV5-6 and TRBJ1-5; tentatively, D is TRBD1 (5 bases). Germline V lookup: CDR1 SGHDT, CDR2 YYEEEE. This CDR3 contains 14 residues. Trimming took 0 bases from V and 7 from J, leaving 11 bases between them. CDR3 in DNA: TGTGCCAGCAGCTTGGGACAGTCGAACCAGCCCCAGCATTTT. This translates into CASSLGQSNQPQHF.

The chain couples TRBV7-2 to TRBJ2-2, with D perhaps TRBD2 (6 bases). Trimming took off 1 base at V and 4 bases at J, with 10 bases between the two ends. This CDR3 is 15 amino acids long. Germline CDR1 and CDR2: SGHTA and FQGNSA. This CDR3 is CASSLGRESTGELFF. As DNA, the CDR3 is TGTGCCAGCAGCTTAGGTCGGGAGTCCACCGGGGAGCTGTTTTTT.

The gene calls are TRBV11-1 and TRBJ2-7; the match to TRBD2 covers 10 bases. CDR3 size: 13 residues. CDR1 is SGHAT, CDR2 FQDESV, per germline (reference sequence). V shed 6 bases, J shed 3 bases, and the junction held 2 bases outside the gene matches. The CDR3 loop is CASRSSGSYEQYF. In nucleotides, the CDR3 is TGTGCCAGCAGGTCTAGCGGGAGCTACGAGCAGTACTTC.

This clone was detected once. The chain employs TRBV6-5 and TRBJ2-3; 10 bases are a match to TRBD1. Germline V CDR1 and CDR2: MNHEY, SVGAGI. J gave up 2 bases and V 6 bases, and 5 bases lay outside the gene matches. The CDR3 has 15 residues. CDR3 in DNA: TGTGCCAGCAGACGACAGGGGGCTATCACAGATACGCAGTATTTT. Residues: CASRRQGAITDTQYF.

The V call is TRBV2, the J call TRBJ2-5; 9 bases fit TRBD1. The trim removed 11 bases at V and 0 bases at J, leaving 22 bases unmatched. The length of the CDR3 is 19 residues. Germline V gene data show CDR1 as SNHLY and CDR2 as FYNNEI. The DNA for the CDR3 is TGTGCCGGCATTTCAAAAGGGGGACAGGGACCCCGGTACCAAGAGACCCAGTACTTC. Translating gives CAGISKGGQGPRYQETQYF.

The chain joins TRBV7-4 to TRBJ2-5, with 9 bases identical to TRBD1. Germline V gives CDR1 SGHVT, CDR2 SQSDAQ. This CDR3 is built from 16 residues. V lost 5 bases and J lost 2; bases outside the gene matches: 9. As DNA, the CDR3 is TGTGCCAGCAGCCACGGGGGACAGGGCCCTCAAGAGACCCAGTACTTC. It codes for CASSHGGQGPQETQYF.

The rearrangement uses TRBV20-1 and TRBJ2-5, with 9 bases lining up with TRBD1. Germline V CDR1 and CDR2: DFQATT, SNEGSKA (reference sequence). J was trimmed by 3 bases and V by 3 bases; bases with no gene match: 8. The CDR3 length is 15 residues. The CDR3, as DNA: TGCAGTGCTAGTGAATGGGACAGGGTGGAAGAGACCCAGTACTTC. Translating it yields CSASEWDRVEETQYF.

Comment on this clone: One end of the junction varies from germline; a read error may be responsible. The chain is built from TRBV6-5 and TRBJ1-2; TRBD1 matches at 7 bases. CDR1 is MNHEY and CDR2 is SVGAGI in the germline V gene. The CDR3 consists of 14 residues. The CDR3 bases are TGTGCCAGCAGTTACCCCGGACAGGATCTCGGCTGCACCTTC. It is translated as CASSYPGQDLGCTF.

The gene calls are TRBV11-1 and TRBJ2-1; 10 bases line up with TRBD2. CDR1 is SGHAT, CDR2 FQDESV, per germline (reference sequence). Unmatched junction bases numbered 3, after V lost 5 bases and J lost 2 bases. The CDR3 has 15 residues. CDR3 bases: TGTGCCAGCAGCCGGACTAGCGGAACCTACAATGAGCAGTTCTTC. Encoded protein: CASSRTSGTYNEQFF.

The V gene is TRBV3-1 (or the pseudogene TRBV3-2), the J gene TRBJ2-3; 9 nucleotides align to TRBD1. Trimming cost V 2 bases and J 6 bases; bases outside gene matches: 9. The CDR3 sequence is 16 residues long. Germline-derived CDR1 and CDR2 are LGHDT and YNNKEL (reference sequence). The CDR3 coding sequence is TGTGCCAGCAGCCAACAGAAGGGACAGGGTCGCGATACGCAGTATTTT. This encodes CASSQQKGQGRDTQYF.

This clone occurred a few times. The chain links TRBV7-2 to TRBJ2-7; 10 bases are shared with TRBD2. Germline values: CDR1 SGHTA, CDR2 FQGNSA. Trimming cost V 3 bases and J 0 bases; bases outside gene matches: 2. The CDR3 length is 15 residues. The CDR3 protein is CASSFGLAVSYEQYF. The CDR3 nucleotides are TGTGCCAGCAGCTTCGGACTAGCGGTCTCCTACGAGCAGTACTTC.

The V call is TRBV12-5, the J call TRBJ1-2, with a tentative D call TRBD1 (6 bases). The CDR3 runs to 15 residues. Germline loops: CDR1 LGHNT, CDR2 FRNRAP. The V and J ends lost 7 bases and 3 bases respectively, with 18 bases between them. The chain's CDR3 is CASARVGAVDYGYTF. Written as DNA, the CDR3 is TGTGCTAGTGCCAGGGTGGGGGCGGTTGACTATGGCTACACCTTC.

This clone was counted a single time. The chain joins TRBV24-1 to TRBJ2-6; 7 bases are a match to TRBD1. The CDR3 runs to 17 residues. The V and J ends lost 5 bases and 1 base, in that order; junction bases with no gene match: 7. Germline V CDR1 and CDR2: KGHDR, SFDVKD. The chain's CDR3 is CATSGRDSLSGANVLTF. DNA for the CDR3: TGTGCCACCAGTGGCCGGGACAGCCTTTCTGGGGCCAACGTCCTGACTTTC.

This CDR3 reads CASSYRLAGGPNEQFF. CDR3 sequence (DNA): TGTGCCAGCAGTTACCGACTAGCGGGAGGGCCCAATGAGCAGTTCTTC. This chain connects TRBV6-2 or TRBV6-3 to TRBJ2-1; 14 nucleotides agree with TRBD2. The V gene end was trimmed by 2 bases and the J gene end by 6 bases; junction bases not matched to a gene: 3. CDR1 and CDR2 from the germline V gene are MNHEY and SVGEGT. This CDR3 has 16 amino acids.

V usage is TRBV19 and J usage is TRBJ2-1; TRBD1 might be the D (6 bases). Trimming took 8 bases from V and 7 from J, leaving 24 bases between them. CDR3 length equals 16 residues. Germline V CDR1 and CDR2: LNHDA, SQIVND (reference sequence). The CDR3 protein is CASHPDQGRSSNEQFF. CDR3 sequence (DNA): TGTGCCAGTCACCCCGATCAGGGGCGTTCTTCGAATGAGCAGTTCTTC.

This clone was seen only once. The V call is TRBV6-5, the J call TRBJ2-3; 10 nucleotides align to TRBD2. There are 14 residues in the CDR3. V shed 6 bases and J 4 bases; nucleotides not matched to a gene: 4. Looked up from germline, CDR1 is MNHEY and CDR2 is SVGAGI. DNA for the CDR3: TGTGCCAGCAGACCTAGCGGGAGCGCAGATACGCAGTATTTT. It encodes CASRPSGSADTQYF.

The rearrangement links TRBV6-2 or TRBV6-3 to TRBJ2-1; D is possibly TRBD1 (5 bases). The V and J ends lost 6 bases and 0 bases respectively, with 12 bases between them. This CDR3 spans 15 amino acids. Germline CDR1 is MNHEY and CDR2 is SVGEGT. CDR3 DNA: TGTGCCAGCAGCCAAACCAGGGACTCCTACAATGAGCAGTTCTTC. This encodes CASSQTRDSYNEQFF.

V is TRBV19 and J is TRBJ2-7; TRBD2 is a possible D gene (6 bases). The CDR3 is made up of 13 amino acids. With 5 bases removed from V and 3 bases from J, the gap between germline ends came to 11 bases. Germline lookup yields CDR1 LNHDA and CDR2 SQIVND (reference sequence). In DNA, the CDR3 is TGTGCCAGTAGTGAGGGAGCGGGCTACGAGCAGTACGTC. Translating it yields CASSEGAGYEQYV.

V gene TRBV7-2 combines with J gene TRBJ1-1; 7 nucleotides align to TRBD1. This CDR3 has 16 residues. Germline values: CDR1 SGHTA, CDR2 FQGNSA. J lost 4 bases, V lost 6 bases, and 14 bases had no gene match. CDR3 in amino acids: CASRWGAGGLVTEAFF. CDR3 bases: TGTGCCAGCAGGTGGGGGGCAGGGGGGCTGGTCACTGAAGCTTTCTTT.

The rearrangement uses TRBV5-1 and TRBJ2-6, with TRBD1 identical over 7 bases. The trim removed 0 bases at V and 1 base at J, leaving 10 bases unmatched. The CDR3 extends over 19 amino acids. The V gene's germline CDR1 is SGHRS and CDR2 YFSETQ. CDR3 amino acids: CASSLGGNRGMSGANVLTF. The CDR3 nucleotides are TGCGCCAGCAGCTTGGGCGGAAACAGGGGCATGTCTGGGGCCAACGTCCTGACTTTC.